This T cell receptor (beta chain) comes out of a study of blood T cell repertoires in COVID-19. For the study at large: Researchers got acute and convalescent COVID-19 samples from the United States, Italy and Spain. The analysed material was cDNA or gDNA that came from T cells, B-cell-depleted T cells, or PBMCs.

As handled by the study authors: Reference gene primer amplification gave nucleated cell count estimates. The protocol was immunoSEQ multiplex PCR, while the TCRdb copy is restricted to in-frame clones and leaves out a portion. V, J and clone size derive from that table, while D and trimming were established from the DNA sequence. The top ten clones hold about 15% of a sample with fewer than 90,000 clones, over 60% of them seen once. The CDR3 is 15 residues long. Germline V gene data show CDR1 as SNHLY and CDR2 as FYNNEI. V was pared by 7 bases and J by 5 bases, with 5 bases of the junction left unmatched. In Seattle, patients joined the study during active infection and were tracked longitudinally.

The V call is TRBV2, the J call TRBJ1-4; TRBD1 aligns across 12 bases. The source material was peripheral blood. The TCR originated in a man aged 60 to 75 with COVID-19, enrolled during active disease. CDR3 coding DNA: TGTGCCAGCACGGGACAGGGGGCAGAAAATGAAAAACTGTTTTTT. Its protein is CASTGQGAENEKLFF.